The T cell receptor beta chain under discussion was sequenced for a study of immune heterogeneity within non-small cell lung tumors. Study background: A few squamous cell carcinomas, 9 to 10 non-squamous carcinomas and 1 not otherwise specified made up the tumors.

Template came from bulk tumor genomic DNA, at 600 ng per sample. During surgery, several far-apart biopsies were obtained from every primary tumor. The cohort was untreated, with newly diagnosed non-small cell lung cancer undergoing curative surgery. Amplification of TCR beta CDR3 was performed by multiplex PCR with 32 V and 13 J primers. TCRdb independently ran MiXCR on the multiplex PCR reads; one entry per CDR3 protein. The table includes roughly 5,000 distinct CDR3 sequences, roughly 22% detected once. A word on this clonotype: What it recognizes is unknown. This may arise from a read error, as a much more abundant clone is one base away.

This CDR3 is 12 amino acids long. V was pared by 2 bases and J by 7 bases, with 7 bases between. Germline CDR1 reads SEHNR; CDR2 reads FQNEAQ (reference sequence). Study results and limitations: Identical dominant CDR3 beta clonotypes spanned tumor sites within a patient, beside site-unique high-frequency clones. Patients largely differed in their high-frequency T-cell receptor beta clonotypes.

This chain links TRBV7-9 with TRBJ2-3; D unclear. Sequencing used lung tumor tissue. The clonotype comes from a man between 60 and 70 years old with non-small cell lung cancer. This CDR3 is CASSLSGHTQYF. The CDR3 DNA reads TGTGCCAGCAGCTTAAGTGGGCATACGCAGTATTTT.